The 14 T cell receptor beta chains reported below all come from one sample, sequenced in a study of CD8 T cells in ankylosing spondylitis. TCRdb re-called the 5' RACE reads with MiXCR, one entry per CDR3 protein. The table includes fewer than 180,000 distinct CDR3 sequences, under 45% detected once. Material for sequencing was synovial fluid, either unsorted or a sorted T cell fraction (not recorded which). These receptors were obtained from a male donor with ankylosing spondylitis.

This clonotype was detected a few times. The chain couples TRBV12-3 or TRBV12-4 to TRBJ2-1; TRBD2 matches 10 bases. V lost 3 bases, J lost 0 bases, and 8 bases stayed unmatched. This CDR3 contains 18 residues. This chain's CDR3 is CASSFGLAGDSSYNEQFF. As DNA, the CDR3 is TGTGCCAGCAGTTTTGGGCTAGCGGGAGATAGCTCCTACAATGAGCAGTTCTTC.

This chain joins TRBV12-3 or TRBV12-4 and TRBJ1-5; TRBD1 is a possible D gene (6 bases). V was cut by 3 bases and J by 3 bases, with 15 bases left in between. The CDR3 spans 16 residues. The CDR3 nucleotides are TGTGCCAGCAGTTTGAGGGGGGGATTTTACAATCAGCCCCAGCATTTT. The encoded protein is CASSLRGGFYNQPQHF.

The sample holds a few counts of this clonotype. V is TRBV20-1 and J is TRBJ2-1; TRBD2 matches 7 bases. There are 14 residues in the CDR3. Germline V lookup: CDR1 DFQATT, CDR2 SNEGSKA (reference sequence). V trimming: 2 bases; J trimming: 7 bases; junction bases outside the gene matches: 8. The CDR3 DNA is TGCAGTGCTAGATATAGCGGGCTTCTAAATGAGCAGTTCTTC. It codes for CSARYSGLLNEQFF.

The gene calls are TRBV20-1 and TRBJ2-3, with 10 bases that match TRBD2. The CDR3 sequence is 15 residues long. J gave up 1 base and V 3 bases, and 4 bases lay outside the gene matches. Germline CDR1 DFQATT, CDR2 SNEGSKA (reference sequence). The CDR3 DNA follows: TGCAGTGCTAGGGGACTAGCGACCCGCACAGATACGCAGTATTTT. Encoded protein: CSARGLATRTDTQYF.

This clonotype showed up just once. The chain links TRBV20-1 to TRBJ1-6, with D possibly being TRBD1 (5 bases). This CDR3 has 18 residues. Germline CDR1 is DFQATT and CDR2 is SNEGSKA (reference sequence). Trimming removed 3 bases from V and 1 base from J, with 19 bases in between. The CDR3 here is CSARPDWQGVSYNSPLHF. The CDR3 DNA is TGCAGTGCTAGGCCCGATTGGCAGGGAGTATCCTATAATTCACCCCTCCACTTT.

The gene calls are TRBV28 and TRBJ2-7; 10 bases are a match to TRBD1. The germline CDR1 and CDR2 sequences are MDHEN and SYDVKM. The CDR3 has 17 residues. Trimming removed 4 bases from V and 2 bases from J; junction bases left unmatched: 11. The DNA for the CDR3 is TGTGCCAGCAGTTCGGACAGGGGGGAACGAGGGCCCTACGAGCAGTACTTC. As protein: CASSSDRGERGPYEQYF.

CDR3 protein: CASSTSQGRVWHF. In DNA, the CDR3 is TGCGCCAGCAGCACAAGCCAGGGGAGGGTCTGGCATTTT. The V gene is TRBV5-1, the J gene TRBJ1-5, with a possible D match to TRBD1 (6 bases). CDR1 is SGHRS, CDR2 YFSETQ, per germline. The V gene lost 4 bases and the J gene lost 15 bases, with 20 bases spanning the gap. CDR3 size: 13 residues.

The chain carries TRBV7-9 and TRBJ1-1; D is unresolved. Per germline, CDR1 SEHNR and CDR2 FQNEAQ (reference sequence). V gave up 7 bases and J gave up 7 bases, with 10 bases separating them. The CDR3 loop spans 11 amino acids. CDR3 DNA: TGTGCCAGCACCCTAGCGGTTGAAGCTTTCTTT. It codes for CASTLAVEAFF.

The chain combines TRBV11-3 with TRBJ2-7, with 9 bases identical to TRBD1. CDR3 length: 15 amino acids. The trim removed 4 bases at V and 6 bases at J, leaving 10 bases unmatched. CDR1 is SGHNT and CDR2 is YENEEA in the germline V gene. DNA for the CDR3: TGTGCCAGCAGCTCGATGAGACAGGGGGAGGTCGAGCAGTACTTC. Amino acid sequence: CASSSMRQGEVEQYF.

This clonotype was detected a few times. This CDR3 reads CASSRVSGVQGETQYF. CDR3 in DNA: TGCGCCAGCAGCCGAGTAAGCGGGGTTCAGGGAGAGACCCAGTACTTC. This chain links TRBV4-1 with TRBJ2-5; 7 nucleotides align to TRBD2. Germline V gives CDR1 MGHRA, CDR2 YSYEKL. The V gene end was trimmed by 4 bases and the J gene end by 4 bases; junction bases not matched to a gene: 12. The CDR3 has 16 amino acids.

V gene TRBV20-1 combines with J gene TRBJ1-6; D not certain. Looked up from germline, CDR1 is DFQATT and CDR2 is SNEGSKA (reference sequence). Trimming left V 1 base short and J 8 bases short, with 12 bases between. This CDR3 is built from 14 residues. CDR3 sequence: CSARGRIRHSPLHF. CDR3 coding DNA: TGCAGTGCTAGAGGGAGAATTAGACATTCACCCCTCCACTTT.

This clonotype was recorded at least ten times. V and J are TRBV6-2 or TRBV6-3 and TRBJ2-1; D unresolved. Trimming took off 2 bases at V and 7 bases at J, with 6 bases between the two ends. Germline-derived CDR1 and CDR2 are MNHEY and SVGEGT. The CDR3 length is 12 residues. CDR3 amino acids: CASSYIVNEQFF. In DNA, the CDR3 is TGTGCCAGCAGTTACATCGTGAATGAGCAGTTCTTC.

This clonotype was observed a handful of times. The V call is TRBV7-9, the J call TRBJ2-7; 7 nucleotides line up with TRBD1. The germline gives CDR1 SEHNR, CDR2 FQNEAQ (reference sequence). V shed 3 bases, J shed 3 bases, and the junction held 5 bases outside the gene matches. The CDR3 loop spans 14 amino acids. The CDR3 reads CASSFPGQIYEQYF. The CDR3 DNA sequence: TGTGCCAGCAGCTTTCCGGGACAGATCTACGAGCAGTACTTC.

The chain joins TRBV7-9 to TRBJ1-3; D not certain. Germline CDR1 reads SEHNR; CDR2 reads FQNEAQ (reference sequence). The CDR3 has 11 residues. With 7 bases removed from V and 2 bases from J, the gap between germline ends came to 3 bases. The DNA of the CDR3 is TGTGCCAGCACTCCTGGAAACACCATATATTTT. Its protein product is CASTPGNTIYF.